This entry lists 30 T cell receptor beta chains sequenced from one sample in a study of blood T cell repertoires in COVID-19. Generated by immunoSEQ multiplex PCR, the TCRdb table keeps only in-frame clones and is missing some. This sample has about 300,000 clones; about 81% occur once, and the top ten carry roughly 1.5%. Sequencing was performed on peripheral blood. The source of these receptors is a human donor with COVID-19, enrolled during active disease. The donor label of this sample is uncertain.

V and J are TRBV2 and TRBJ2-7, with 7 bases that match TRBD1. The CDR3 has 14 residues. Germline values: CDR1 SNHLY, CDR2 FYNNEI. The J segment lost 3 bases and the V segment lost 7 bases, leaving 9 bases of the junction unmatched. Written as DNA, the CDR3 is TGTGCCAGCACGCCGGGACAGAAATACTACGAGCAGTACTTC. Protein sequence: CASTPGQKYYEQYF.

CDR3 nucleotide sequence: TGTGCCAGCAGTGGACAGGGATACACAGATACGCAGTATTTT. It yields the protein CASSGQGYTDTQYF. The rearrangement uses TRBV5-4 and TRBJ2-3; 8 nucleotides line up with TRBD1. Germline CDR1 is SGHNT and CDR2 is YYREEE (reference sequence). The CDR3 is 14 amino acids. The V and J ends lost 5 bases and 2 bases, in that order; junction bases with no gene match: 4. Full variable domain (remainder filled in from reference TRBV5-4 and TRBJ2-3): ETGVTQSPTHLIKTRGQQVTLRCSSQSGHNTVSWYQQALGQGPQFIFQYYREEENGRGNFPPRFSGLQFPNYSSELNVNALELDDSALYLCASSGQGYTDTQYFGPGTRLTVL.

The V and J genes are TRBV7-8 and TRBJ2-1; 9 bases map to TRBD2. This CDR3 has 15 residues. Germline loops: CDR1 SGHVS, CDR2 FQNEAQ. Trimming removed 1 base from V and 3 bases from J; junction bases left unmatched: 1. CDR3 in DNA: TGTGCCAGCAGCTTAGGGACTAGCGTCTACAATGAGCAGTTCTTC. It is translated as CASSLGTSVYNEQFF.

DNA of the CDR3: TGTGCCAGCAGAGCGAGCGACGAGCAGTACTTC. Translating gives CASRASDEQYF. The genes are TRBV28 and TRBJ2-7; D remains unclear. The CDR3 is made up of 11 amino acids. V lost 6 bases and J lost 5, with 8 bases in between. Germline loops: CDR1 MDHEN, CDR2 SYDVKM.

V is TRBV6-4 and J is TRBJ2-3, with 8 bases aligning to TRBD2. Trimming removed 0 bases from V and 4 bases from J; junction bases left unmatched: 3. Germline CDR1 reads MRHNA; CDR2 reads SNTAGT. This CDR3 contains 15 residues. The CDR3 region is CASSDSAGGADTQYF. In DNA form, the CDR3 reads TGTGCCAGCAGTGACTCGGCGGGAGGAGCAGATACGCAGTATTTT.

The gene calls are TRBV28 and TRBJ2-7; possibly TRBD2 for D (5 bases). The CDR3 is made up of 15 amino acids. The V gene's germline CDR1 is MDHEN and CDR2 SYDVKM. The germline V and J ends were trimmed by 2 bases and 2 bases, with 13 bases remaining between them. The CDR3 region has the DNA TGTGCCAGCAGTTTAGCCGGGGAGAGGGCCTACGAGCAGTACTTC. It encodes CASSLAGERAYEQYF.

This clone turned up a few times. For the CDR3, the DNA is TGTGCCAGCAGCTTAACGGGCGGGAGCTGGGCCGGGGAGCTGTTTTTT. Its translation is CASSLTGGSWAGELFF. V usage is TRBV7-3 and J usage is TRBJ2-2; 7 bases fit TRBD2. The CDR3 has 16 residues. Germline V gives CDR1 SGHTA, CDR2 FQGTGA. The ends lost 0 bases at V and 6 bases at J; junction bases unmatched: 7.

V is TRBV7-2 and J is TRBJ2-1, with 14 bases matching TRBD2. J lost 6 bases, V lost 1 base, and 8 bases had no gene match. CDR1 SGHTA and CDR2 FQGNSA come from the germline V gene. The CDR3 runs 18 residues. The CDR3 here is CASSLVTSGRALGNEQFF. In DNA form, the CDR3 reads TGTGCCAGCAGCTTAGTGACTAGCGGGAGGGCCTTAGGCAATGAGCAGTTCTTC.

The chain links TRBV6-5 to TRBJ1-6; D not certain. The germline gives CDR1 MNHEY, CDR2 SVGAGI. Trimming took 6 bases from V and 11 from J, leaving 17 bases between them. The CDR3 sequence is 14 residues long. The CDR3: CASSPSGVMTPLHF. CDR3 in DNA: TGTGCCAGCAGCCCGTCGGGTGTTATGACACCCCTCCACTTT.

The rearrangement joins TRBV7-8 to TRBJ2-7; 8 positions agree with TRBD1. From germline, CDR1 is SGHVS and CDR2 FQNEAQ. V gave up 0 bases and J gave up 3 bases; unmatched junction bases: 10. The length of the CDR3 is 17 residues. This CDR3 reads CASSLAPFDRGLYEQYF. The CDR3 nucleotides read TGTGCCAGCAGCTTAGCCCCTTTCGACAGGGGTCTCTACGAGCAGTACTTC.

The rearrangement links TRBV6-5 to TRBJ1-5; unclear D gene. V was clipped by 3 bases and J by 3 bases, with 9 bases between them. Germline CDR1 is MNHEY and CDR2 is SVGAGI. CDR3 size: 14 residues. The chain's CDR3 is CASSYAGANQPQHF. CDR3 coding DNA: TGTGCCAGCAGTTATGCAGGTGCCAATCAGCCCCAGCATTTT.

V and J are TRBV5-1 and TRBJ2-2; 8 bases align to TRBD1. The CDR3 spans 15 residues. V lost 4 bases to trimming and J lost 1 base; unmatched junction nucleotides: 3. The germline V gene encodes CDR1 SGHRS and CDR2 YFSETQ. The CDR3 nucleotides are TGCGCCAGCAGCGTCGGGACAGGGAACACCGGGGAGCTGTTTTTT. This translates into CASSVGTGNTGELFF.

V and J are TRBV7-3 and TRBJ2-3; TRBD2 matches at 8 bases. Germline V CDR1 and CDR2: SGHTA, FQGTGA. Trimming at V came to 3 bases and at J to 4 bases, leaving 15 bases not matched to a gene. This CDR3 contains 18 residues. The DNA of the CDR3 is TGTGCCAGCAGCTTTCGCGCAAGGACTAGCCCTGCCGCAGATACGCAGTATTTT. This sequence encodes CASSFRARTSPAADTQYF.

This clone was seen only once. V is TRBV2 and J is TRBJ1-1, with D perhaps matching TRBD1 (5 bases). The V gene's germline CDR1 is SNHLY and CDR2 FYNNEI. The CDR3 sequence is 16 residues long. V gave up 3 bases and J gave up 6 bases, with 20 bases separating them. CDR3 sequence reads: CASSDFLFRGAPEAFF. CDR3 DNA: TGTGCCAGCAGTGATTTTTTATTTCGCGGGGCCCCTGAAGCTTTCTTT.

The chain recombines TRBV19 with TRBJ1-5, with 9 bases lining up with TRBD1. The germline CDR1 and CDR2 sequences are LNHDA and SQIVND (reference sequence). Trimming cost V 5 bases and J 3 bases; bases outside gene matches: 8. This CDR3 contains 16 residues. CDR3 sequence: CASSFSGTGTNQPQHF. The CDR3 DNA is TGTGCCAGTAGTTTCTCCGGGACAGGGACCAATCAGCCCCAGCATTTT.

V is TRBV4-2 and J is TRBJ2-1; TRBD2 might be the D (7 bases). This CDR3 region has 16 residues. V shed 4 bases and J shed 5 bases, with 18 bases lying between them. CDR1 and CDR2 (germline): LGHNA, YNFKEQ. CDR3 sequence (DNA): TGTGCCAGCAGCCGCCCGGGGGGCAGGGTTGACAATGAGCAGTTCTTC. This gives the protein CASSRPGGRVDNEQFF.

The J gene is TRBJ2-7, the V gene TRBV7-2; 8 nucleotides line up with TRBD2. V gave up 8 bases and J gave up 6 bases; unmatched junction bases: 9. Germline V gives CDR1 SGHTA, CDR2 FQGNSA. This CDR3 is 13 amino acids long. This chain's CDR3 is CASSLAGGGEQYF. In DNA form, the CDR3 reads TGTGCCAGCTCGCTGGCGGGAGGTGGCGAGCAGTACTTC.

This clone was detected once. The CDR3 bases are TGCGCCAGCAGCCAGACAGGGGGCACGGGCACTGAAGCTTTCTTT. Translated: CASSQTGGTGTEAFF. The chain combines TRBV5-1 with TRBJ1-1; TRBD1 matches at 10 bases. The CDR3 sequence is 15 residues long. The germline V gene has CDR1 SGHRS and CDR2 YFSETQ. Germline trimming cut 4 bases from V and 4 bases from J; bases unmatched to any gene: 7.

CDR3 amino acids: CASTKDRGAGELFF. Here the CDR3 DNA reads TGCGCCAGCACCAAGGACAGGGGTGCCGGGGAGCTGTTTTTT. The chain is built from TRBV4-1 and TRBJ2-2; TRBD1 aligns across 9 bases. This CDR3 region has 14 residues. Germline V gene sequence: CDR1 MGHRA, CDR2 YSYEKL. V dropped 7 bases and J dropped 6; count of bases not matched to a gene: 6.

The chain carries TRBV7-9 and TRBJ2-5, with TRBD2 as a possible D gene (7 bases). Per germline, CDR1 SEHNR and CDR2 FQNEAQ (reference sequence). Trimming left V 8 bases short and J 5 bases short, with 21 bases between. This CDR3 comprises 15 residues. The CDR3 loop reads CASGRPRGGRETQYF. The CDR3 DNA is TGTGCCAGCGGGCGTCCGAGGGGGGGCAGGGAGACCCAGTACTTC.

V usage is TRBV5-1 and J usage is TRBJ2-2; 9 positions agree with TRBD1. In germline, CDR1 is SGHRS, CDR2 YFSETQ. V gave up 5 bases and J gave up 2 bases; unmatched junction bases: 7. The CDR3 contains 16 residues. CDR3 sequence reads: CASSDGTGTNTGELFF. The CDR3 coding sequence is TGCGCCAGCAGTGACGGGACAGGGACTAACACCGGGGAGCTGTTTTTT.

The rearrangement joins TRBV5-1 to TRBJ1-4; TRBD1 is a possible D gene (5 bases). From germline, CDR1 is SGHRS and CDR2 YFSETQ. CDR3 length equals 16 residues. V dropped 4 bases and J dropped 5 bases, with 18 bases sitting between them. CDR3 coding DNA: TGCGCCAGCAGCCTCGCAGGGAACGGATACAATGAAAAACTGTTTTTT. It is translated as CASSLAGNGYNEKLFF. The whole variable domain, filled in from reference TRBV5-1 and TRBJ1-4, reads KAGVTQTPRYLIKTRGQQVTLSCSPISGHRSVSWYQQTPGQGLQFLFEYFSETQRNKGNFPGRFSGRQFSNSRSEMNVSTLELGDSALYLCASSLAGNGYNEKLFFGSGTQLSVL.

The CDR3 spells CASSPPGTGGYYGYTF. The CDR3 DNA reads as TGTGCCAGCAGTCCTCCCGGGACAGGGGGCTACTATGGCTACACCTTC. The chain recombines TRBV28 with TRBJ1-2; 12 bases align to TRBD1. J was trimmed by 3 bases and V by 5 bases; bases with no gene match: 7. CDR1 is MDHEN and CDR2 is SYDVKM in the germline V gene. The CDR3 is made up of 16 amino acids.

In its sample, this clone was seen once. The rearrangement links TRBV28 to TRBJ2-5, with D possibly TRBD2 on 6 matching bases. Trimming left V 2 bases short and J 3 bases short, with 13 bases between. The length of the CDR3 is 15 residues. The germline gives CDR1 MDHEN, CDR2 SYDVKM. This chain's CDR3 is CASSLRSGQKETQYF. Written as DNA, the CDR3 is TGTGCCAGCAGTTTACGTAGCGGCCAGAAAGAGACCCAGTACTTC.

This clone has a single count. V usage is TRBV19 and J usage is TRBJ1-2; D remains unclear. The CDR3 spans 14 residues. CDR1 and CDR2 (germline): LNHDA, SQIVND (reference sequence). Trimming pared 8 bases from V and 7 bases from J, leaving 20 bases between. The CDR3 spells CASCQYERSGGYTF. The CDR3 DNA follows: TGTGCCAGTTGCCAATACGAGCGTTCGGGTGGCTACACCTTC.

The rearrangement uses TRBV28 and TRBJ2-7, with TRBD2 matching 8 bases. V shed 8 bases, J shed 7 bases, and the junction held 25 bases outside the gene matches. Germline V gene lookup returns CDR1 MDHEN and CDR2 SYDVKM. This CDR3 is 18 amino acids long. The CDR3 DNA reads TGTGCCAGCGTCCCAATGGGTAGCGGGGCCCGAAAGGCGGGGGAGCAGTACTTC. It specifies CASVPMGSGARKAGEQYF.

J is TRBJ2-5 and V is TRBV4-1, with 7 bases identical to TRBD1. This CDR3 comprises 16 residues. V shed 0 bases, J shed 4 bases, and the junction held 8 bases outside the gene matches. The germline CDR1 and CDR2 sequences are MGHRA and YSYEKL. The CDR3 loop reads CASSQEAPGGIETQYF. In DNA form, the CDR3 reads TGCGCCAGCAGCCAAGAAGCCCCAGGGGGAATAGAGACCCAGTACTTC.

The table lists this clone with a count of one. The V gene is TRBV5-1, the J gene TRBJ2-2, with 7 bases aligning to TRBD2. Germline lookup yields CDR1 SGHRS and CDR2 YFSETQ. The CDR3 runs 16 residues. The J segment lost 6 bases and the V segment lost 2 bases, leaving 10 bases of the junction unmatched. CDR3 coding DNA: TGCGCCAGCAGCTTTGGGGCGGGAGTTGCCTCCGGGGAGCTGTTTTTT. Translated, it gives CASSFGAGVASGELFF. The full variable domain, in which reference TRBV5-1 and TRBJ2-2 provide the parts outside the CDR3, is KAGVTQTPRYLIKTRGQQVTLSCSPISGHRSVSWYQQTPGQGLQFLFEYFSETQRNKGNFPGRFSGRQFSNSRSEMNVSTLELGDSALYLCASSFGAGVASGELFFGEGSRLTVL.

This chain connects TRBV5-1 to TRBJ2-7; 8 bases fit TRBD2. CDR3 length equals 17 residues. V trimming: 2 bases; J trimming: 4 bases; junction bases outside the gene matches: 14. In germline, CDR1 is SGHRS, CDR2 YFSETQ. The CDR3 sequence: CASSLGSLGGRKYEQYF. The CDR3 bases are TGCGCCAGCAGCTTAGGTTCGTTAGGCGGGAGGAAGTACGAGCAGTACTTC.

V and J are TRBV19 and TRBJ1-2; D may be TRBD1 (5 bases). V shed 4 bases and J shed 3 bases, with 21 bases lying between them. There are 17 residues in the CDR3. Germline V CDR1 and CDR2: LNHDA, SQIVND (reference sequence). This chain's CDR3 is CASSSPSGGDRDYGYTF. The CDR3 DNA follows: TGTGCCAGTAGTAGCCCCTCCGGGGGGGACCGCGACTATGGCTACACCTTC.